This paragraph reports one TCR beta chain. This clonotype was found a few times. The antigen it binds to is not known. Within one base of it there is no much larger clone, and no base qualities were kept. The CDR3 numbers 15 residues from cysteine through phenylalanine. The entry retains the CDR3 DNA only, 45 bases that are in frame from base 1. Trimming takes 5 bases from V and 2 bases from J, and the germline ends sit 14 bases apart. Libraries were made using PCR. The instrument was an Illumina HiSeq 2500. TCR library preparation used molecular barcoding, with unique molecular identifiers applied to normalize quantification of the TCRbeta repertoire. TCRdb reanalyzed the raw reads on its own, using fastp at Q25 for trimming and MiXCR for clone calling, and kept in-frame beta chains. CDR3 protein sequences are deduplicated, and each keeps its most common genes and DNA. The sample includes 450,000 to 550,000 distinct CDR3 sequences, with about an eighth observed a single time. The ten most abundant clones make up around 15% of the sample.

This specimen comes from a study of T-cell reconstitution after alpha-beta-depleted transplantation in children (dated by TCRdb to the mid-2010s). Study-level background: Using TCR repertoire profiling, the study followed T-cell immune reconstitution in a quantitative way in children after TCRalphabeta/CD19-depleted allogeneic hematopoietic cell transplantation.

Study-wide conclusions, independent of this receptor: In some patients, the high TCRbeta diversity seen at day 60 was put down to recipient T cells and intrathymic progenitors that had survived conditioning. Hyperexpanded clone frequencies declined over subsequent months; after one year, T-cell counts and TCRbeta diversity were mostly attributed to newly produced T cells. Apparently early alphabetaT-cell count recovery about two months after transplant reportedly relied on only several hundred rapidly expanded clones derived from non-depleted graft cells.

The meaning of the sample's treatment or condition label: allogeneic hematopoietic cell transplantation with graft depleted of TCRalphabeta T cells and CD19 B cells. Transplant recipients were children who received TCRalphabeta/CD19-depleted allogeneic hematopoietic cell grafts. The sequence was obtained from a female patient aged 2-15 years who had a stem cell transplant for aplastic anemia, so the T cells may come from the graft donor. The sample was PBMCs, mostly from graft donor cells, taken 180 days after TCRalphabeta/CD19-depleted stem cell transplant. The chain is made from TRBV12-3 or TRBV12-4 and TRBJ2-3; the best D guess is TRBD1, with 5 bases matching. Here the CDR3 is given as CASSLLRQTTDTQYF. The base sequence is TGTGCCAGCAGTCTACTCAGACAGACCACAGATACGCAGTATTTT.